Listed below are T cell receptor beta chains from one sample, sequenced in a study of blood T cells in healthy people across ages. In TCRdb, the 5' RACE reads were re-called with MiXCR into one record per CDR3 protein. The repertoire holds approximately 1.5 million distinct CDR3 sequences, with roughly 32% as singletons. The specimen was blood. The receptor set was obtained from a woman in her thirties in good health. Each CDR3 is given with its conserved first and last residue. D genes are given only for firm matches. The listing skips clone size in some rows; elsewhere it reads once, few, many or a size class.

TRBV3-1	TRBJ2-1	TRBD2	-	CASSQGVGLAAYNEQFF	TGTGCCAGCAGCCAAGGGGTTGGGCTAGCGGCCTACAATGAGCAGTTCTTC
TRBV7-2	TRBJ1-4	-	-	CASSQGGDEKLFF	TGTGCCAGCTCGCAGGGAGGCGATGAAAAACTGTTTTTT
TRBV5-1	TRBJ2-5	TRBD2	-	CASSSAGDRAETQYF	TGCGCCAGCAGCTCCGCGGGAGACCGAGCAGAGACCCAGTACTTC
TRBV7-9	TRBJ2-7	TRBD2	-	CASSLAPTSGGKRGHSYEQYF	TGTGCCAGCAGCTTAGCCCCGACTAGCGGGGGGAAACGAGGGCACTCCTACGAGCAGTACTTC
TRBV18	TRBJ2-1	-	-	CASSPSPGTTSNNEQFF	TGTGCCAGCTCGCCCTCCCCCGGGACAACGAGTAACAATGAGCAGTTCTTC
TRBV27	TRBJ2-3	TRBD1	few	CASSGRQGKSTDTQYF	TGTGCCAGCAGTGGAAGACAGGGGAAAAGCACAGATACGCAGTATTTT
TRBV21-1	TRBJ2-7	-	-	CASSMGCCEQYF	TGTGCCAGCAGCATGGGGTGCTGCGAGCAGTACTTC
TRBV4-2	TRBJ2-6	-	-	CASSQDRPPPGPQRSGANVLTF	TGTGCCAGCAGCCAAGACCGCCCCCCCCCGGGACCTCAACGCTCTGGGGCCAACGTCCTGACTTTC
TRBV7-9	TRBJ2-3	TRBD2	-	CASSSPWPSGDGTDTQYF	TGTGCCAGCAGCTCCCCTTGGCCTAGCGGGGACGGCACAGATACGCAGTATTTT
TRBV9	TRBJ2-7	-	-	CASSVGGQSNYEQYF	TGTGCCAGCAGCGTAGGGGGCCAGTCTAACTACGAGCAGTACTTC
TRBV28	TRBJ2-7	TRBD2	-	CASSLALAGGQYEQYF	TGTGCCAGCAGTTTAGCTCTAGCGGGAGGTCAGTACGAGCAGTACTTC
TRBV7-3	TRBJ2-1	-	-	CASSDLTNEQFF	TGTGCCAGCAGCGATTTGACTAATGAGCAGTTCTTC
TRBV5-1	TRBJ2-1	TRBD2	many	CASSTSGSSYNEQFF	TGTGCCAGCAGTACTAGCGGGAGCTCCTACAATGAGCAGTTCTTC
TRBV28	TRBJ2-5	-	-	CASSWGRKETQYF	TGTGCCAGCAGTTGGGGCAGGAAAGAGACCCAGTACTTC
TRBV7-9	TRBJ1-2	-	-	CASSLTGVNGYTF	TGTGCCAGCAGCTTGACGGGGGTAAATGGCTACACCTTC
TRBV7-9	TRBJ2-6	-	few	CASSLAPTGANVLTF	TGTGCCAGCAGCTTAGCCCCAACTGGGGCCAACGTCCTGACTTTC
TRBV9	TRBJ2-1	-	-	CASSVIPAGGNEQFF	TGTGCCAGCAGCGTAATACCAGCGGGTGGAAATGAGCAGTTCTTC
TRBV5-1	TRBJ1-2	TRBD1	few	CASSTRDRKNGYTF	TGCGCCAGCAGTACCCGGGACAGGAAAAATGGCTACACCTTC
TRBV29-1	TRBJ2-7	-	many	CSVVDSTEQYF	TGCAGCGTTGTAGACAGTACCGAGCAGTACTTC
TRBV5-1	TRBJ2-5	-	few	CASSLEGVGRQETQYF	TGCGCCAGCAGCCTCGAGGGTGTAGGCCGTCAAGAGACCCAGTACTTC
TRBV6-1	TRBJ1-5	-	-	CASSLTAGDQPQHF	TGTGCCAGCAGTCTAACTGCTGGGGATCAGCCCCAGCATTTT
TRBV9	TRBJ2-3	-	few	CASSVGLDTQYF	TGTGCCAGCAGCGTAGGGTTAGATACGCAGTATTTT
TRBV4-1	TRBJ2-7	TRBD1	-	CARSQQGTGTSSYEQYF	TGCGCCCGCAGCCAACAGGGGACAGGCACAAGCTCCTACGAGCAGTACTTC
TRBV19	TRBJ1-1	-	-	CATTPGIMNTEAFF	TGTGCCACCACGCCCGGGATCATGAACACTGAAGCTTTCTTT
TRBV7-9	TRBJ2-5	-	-	CASSLSDSGVQETQYF	TGTGCCAGCAGCTTATCGGACAGCGGGGTCCAAGAGACCCAGTACTTC
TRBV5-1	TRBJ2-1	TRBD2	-	CASSTLAGGISYNEQFF	TGCGCCAGCAGCACATTAGCGGGGGGAATCTCCTACAATGAGCAGTTCTTC
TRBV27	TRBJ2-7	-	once	CARSFLGQTPYEQYF	TGTGCCCGCAGTTTCCTAGGACAGACTCCCTACGAGCAGTACTTC
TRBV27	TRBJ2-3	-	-	CASGFKDTQYF	TGTGCCAGCGGTTTTAAGGATACGCAGTATTTT
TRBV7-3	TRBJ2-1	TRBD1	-	CASSPHGQGYNEQFF	TGTGCCAGCAGCCCCCATGGACAGGGGTACAATGAGCAGTTCTTC
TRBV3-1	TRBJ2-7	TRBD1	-	CASSRQGTGFPFSYEQYF	TGTGCCAGCAGCCGACAAGGGACAGGCTTTCCTTTCTCCTACGAGCAGTACTTC
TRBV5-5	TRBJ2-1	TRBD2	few	CASSRRLAGAGISYNEQFF	TGTGCCAGCAGCCGAAGACTAGCGGGGGCGGGTATCTCCTACAATGAGCAGTTCTTC
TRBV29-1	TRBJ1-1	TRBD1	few	CSVGQGRAFF	TGCAGCGTTGGACAGGGTCGAGCTTTCTTT
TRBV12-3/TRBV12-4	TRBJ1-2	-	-	CASSLPGAQGYTF	TGTGCCAGCAGTTTACCCGGGGCGCAGGGCTACACCTTC
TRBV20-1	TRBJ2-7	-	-	CSARDFGRAYEQYF	TGCAGTGCTAGAGATTTCGGACGGGCCTACGAGCAGTACTTC
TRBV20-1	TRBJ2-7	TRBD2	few	CSAKLAGVSYEQYF	TGCAGTGCTAAGCTAGCGGGAGTTTCCTACGAGCAGTACTTC
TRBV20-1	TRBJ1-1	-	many	CSAREVGGMNTEAFF	TGCAGTGCCAGAGAAGTGGGGGGGATGAACACTGAAGCTTTCTTT
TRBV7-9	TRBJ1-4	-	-	CASSPRRGGGEKLFF	TGTGCCAGCAGCCCACGCCGTGGGGGCGGAGAAAAACTGTTTTTT
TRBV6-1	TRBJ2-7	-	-	CATKSRGWESSGYEQYF	TGTGCCACCAAAAGTCGGGGCTGGGAGTCGTCAGGATACGAGCAGTACTTC
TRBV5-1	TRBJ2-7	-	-	CTSSLGLRGEQYF	TGCACCAGCAGCTTGGGTCTTAGGGGCGAGCAGTACTTC
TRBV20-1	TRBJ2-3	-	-	CSAPKGGLGDTQYF	TGCAGTGCTCCCAAGGGCGGACTGGGAGATACGCAGTATTTT
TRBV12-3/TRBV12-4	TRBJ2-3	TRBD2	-	CASSTSSGGADTQYF	TGTGCCAGCAGTACATCTAGCGGGGGTGCAGATACGCAGTATTTT
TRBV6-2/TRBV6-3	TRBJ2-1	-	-	CASSQPLEMINREQFF	TGTGCCAGCAGTCAACCCCTCGAAATGATCAATCGTGAGCAGTTCTTC
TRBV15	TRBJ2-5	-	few	CATSRLLGSPMYF	TGTGCCACCAGCAGATTGCTGGGGAGTCCAATGTACTTC